This record covers a single T cell receptor (beta chain). The use of a sample-barcoded 5' primer and a J-beta primer mix characterized a second PCR of about 7 to 12 cycles. MiXCR, applied by TCRdb to the 5' RACE reads, yields one record per CDR3 protein. In the table there are 950,000 to 1,200,000 distinct CDR3 sequences, 35% to 40% of which are singletons. The data stem from a study of blood T cells in healthy people across ages. This CDR3 region has 16 residues. V was clipped by 2 bases and J by 1 base; unmatched bases: 6. From germline, CDR1 is DFQATT and CDR2 SNEGSKA (reference sequence). V is TRBV20-1 and J is TRBJ2-2, with TRBD2 matching over 8 bases. The TCR sequence derives from a young man in good health. The material sequenced was blood. CDR3 residues: CSARRGLAGNTGELFF. The CDR3 nucleotides are TGCAGTGCTAGAAGGGGCCTAGCGGGGAACACCGGGGAGCTGTTTTTT.